The 21 T cell receptor beta chains listed next were all sequenced from one sample in a study of cytomegalovirus exposure and HLA in healthy donors. The PCR contained 60 Vbeta and 13 Jbeta primers. Generated by immunoSEQ multiplex PCR, the TCRdb table keeps only in-frame clones and is missing some. In the table there are over 40,000 clones, approximately 90% of which are singletons. The sample consisted of PBMCs. These receptors were taken from a middle-aged woman in good health and CMV-seropositive.

The rearrangement links TRBV5-4 to TRBJ1-1; D possibly corresponds to TRBD1 (5 bases). CDR1 SGHNT and CDR2 YYREEE come from the germline V gene (reference sequence). The CDR3 consists of 15 residues. Trimming removed 2 bases from V and 1 base from J, with 12 bases in between. The CDR3 DNA follows: TGTGCCAGCAGCTTCCCGCAGGGTAAGAACACTGAAGCTTTCTTT. As protein: CASSFPQGKNTEAFF.

The V and J genes are TRBV27 and TRBJ2-7, with 9 nucleotides matching TRBD1. The CDR3 spans 14 residues. Looked up from germline, CDR1 is MNHEY and CDR2 is SMNVEV (reference sequence). With V trimmed by 6 bases and J by 3 bases, 6 bases remained unmatched. The CDR3 nucleotides read TGTGCCAGCAGGCCCGGGACAGGGAACTACGAGCAGTACTTC. The encoded protein is CASRPGTGNYEQYF.

The chain links TRBV6-5 to TRBJ1-5, with D uncertain. From germline, CDR1 is MNHEY and CDR2 SVGAGI. Between the trimmed V and J ends, which lost 4 bases and 3 bases, there was a span of 7 bases. The CDR3 spans 13 residues. This CDR3 reads CASSSSVNQPQHF. The CDR3 DNA reads TGTGCCAGCAGTTCGTCAGTCAATCAGCCCCAGCATTTT.

V is TRBV5-1 and J is TRBJ2-2, with D possibly matching TRBD2 (5 bases). CDR1 is SGHRS, CDR2 YFSETQ, per germline. The CDR3 contains 12 residues. Trimming took off 7 bases at V and 4 bases at J, with 8 bases between the two ends. CDR3 region: CASGEGTGELFF. CDR3 sequence (DNA): TGCGCCAGCGGCGAGGGCACCGGGGAGCTGTTTTTT.

The chain is built from TRBV27 and TRBJ1-4, with TRBD1 as a possible D gene (6 bases). The CDR3 covers 14 residues. Trimming left V 5 bases short and J 3 bases short, with 10 bases between. Per the germline V gene, CDR1 is MNHEY and CDR2 is SMNVEV (reference sequence). CDR3 nucleotide sequence: TGTGCCAGCAGTCCTCGGACAGCTAATGAAAAACTGTTTTTT. Its protein is CASSPRTANEKLFF. The full variable domain, with the rest looked up from reference TRBV27 and TRBJ1-4, is EAQVTQNPRYLITVTGKKLTVTCSQNMNHEYMSWYRQDPGLGLRQIYYSMNVEVTDKGDVPEGYKVSRKEKRNFPLILESPSPNQTSLYFCASSPRTANEKLFFGSGTQLSVL.

The chain joins TRBV6-1 to TRBJ1-1; maybe TRBD1 (6 bases). Trimming took off 3 bases at V and 2 bases at J, with 13 bases between the two ends. This CDR3 is built from 15 residues. CDR1 and CDR2 from the germline V gene are MNHNS and SASEGT. CDR3: CASSETQGPNTEAFF. Here the CDR3 DNA reads TGTGCCAGCAGTGAGACGCAGGGGCCCAACACTGAAGCTTTCTTT.

The rearrangement joins TRBV6-5 to TRBJ1-5, with D possibly being TRBD1 (6 bases). V was shortened by 0 bases and J by 5 bases, with 11 bases between the two germline ends. Per germline, CDR1 MNHEY and CDR2 SVGAGI. This CDR3 is built from 15 residues. DNA of the CDR3: TGTGCCAGCAGTTACTCGAACAGGGCGGATCAGCCCCAGCATTTT. This gives the protein CASSYSNRADQPQHF.

V usage is TRBV28 and J usage is TRBJ2-1, with 7 bases identical to TRBD1. The junction had 8 bases not matched to a gene; V was cut back by 2 bases and J by 10 bases. The CDR3 consists of 14 residues. Germline V gives CDR1 MDHEN, CDR2 SYDVKM. The CDR3 reads CASSLSRGLREQFF. The CDR3 nucleotides read TGTGCCAGCAGTTTAAGCAGGGGGTTACGGGAGCAGTTCTTC. Complete variable domain (other parts from reference TRBV28 and TRBJ2-1): DVKVTQSSRYLVKRTGEKVFLECVQDMDHENMFWYRQDPGLGLRLIYFSYDVKMKEKGDIPEGYSVSREKKERFSLILESASTNQTSMYLCASSLSRGLREQFFGPGTRLTVL.

The rearrangement uses TRBV5-6 and TRBJ1-6, with TRBD1 matching over 9 bases. Germline V CDR1 and CDR2: SGHDT, YYEEEE. V lost 0 bases and J lost 8; bases outside the gene matches: 6. The CDR3 sequence is 16 residues long. This CDR3 is CASSLDHGQGYSPLHF. CDR3 nucleotides: TGTGCCAGCAGCTTGGACCATGGACAGGGGTATTCACCCCTCCACTTT.

This clone was recorded once. The chain uses TRBV7-3 and TRBJ2-1, with D perhaps matching TRBD1 (5 bases). Germline CDR1 is SGHTA and CDR2 is FQGTGA. V lost 4 bases to trimming and J lost 8 bases, with 18 bases between them. The CDR3 contains 15 residues. This CDR3 reads CASSSRWAGLDEQFF. The CDR3 DNA reads as TGTGCCAGCAGCTCCAGATGGGCAGGGTTAGATGAGCAGTTCTTC. The whole variable domain, filled in from reference TRBV7-3 and TRBJ2-1, reads GAGVSQTPSNKVTEKGKYVELRCDPISGHTALYWYRQSLGQGPEFLIYFQGTGAADDSGLPNDRFFAVRPEGSVSTLKIQRTERGDSAVYLCASSSRWAGLDEQFFGPGTRLTVL.

A remark on this clone: Its ends do not fully match the called genes, so a read error is possible. The chain carries TRBV7-9 and TRBJ2-2, with 9 bases aligning to TRBD1. CDR3 size: 18 residues. Germline V gives CDR1 SEHNR, CDR2 FQNEAQ (reference sequence). CDR3 region: CSSYSALRGQGPHGELFF. DNA for the CDR3: TGTTCCAGTTACTCGGCCTTGCGGGGACAGGGCCCCCACGGGGAGCTGTTTTTT.

The chain combines TRBV2 with TRBJ2-1; D gene uncertain. Germline V gives CDR1 SNHLY, CDR2 FYNNEI. Trimming pared 4 bases from V and 1 base from J, leaving 8 bases between. CDR3 size: 14 residues. CDR3 loop: CASSASKSYNEQFF. In nucleotides, the CDR3 is TGTGCCAGCAGTGCTTCTAAATCCTACAATGAGCAGTTCTTC.

The V gene is TRBV10-3, the J gene TRBJ2-1; 12 positions agree with TRBD2. In germline, CDR1 is ENHRY, CDR2 SYGVKD. This CDR3 is 15 amino acids long. With V trimmed by 5 bases and J by 9 bases, 8 bases remained unmatched. The CDR3 DNA reads as TGTGCCATCAGTTCCTCTAGCGGGAGGGTTGCTGAGCAGTTCTTC. It codes for CAISSSSGRVAEQFF.

The rearrangement joins TRBV7-9 to TRBJ2-1, with 7 bases identical to TRBD1. With 5 bases clipped from V and 1 base from J, the junction kept 8 bases outside the gene matches. Looked up from germline, CDR1 is SEHNR and CDR2 is FQNEAQ (reference sequence). This CDR3 is built from 16 residues. The CDR3 loop is CASSPQGQGSYNEQFF. CDR3 bases: TGTGCCAGCAGCCCACAGGGGCAGGGGTCCTACAATGAGCAGTTCTTC.

This chain joins TRBV6-1 and TRBJ1-1; possibly TRBD1 for D (6 bases). Germline assignment: CDR1 MNHNS and CDR2 SASEGT. The CDR3 loop spans 17 amino acids. V lost 4 bases to trimming and J lost 1 base, with 19 bases between them. CDR3 protein: CASSGLLTRGRNTEAFF. CDR3 DNA sequence: TGTGCCAGCAGTGGCCTCCTTACCAGGGGAAGGAACACTGAAGCTTTCTTT.

The chain carries TRBV5-1 and TRBJ1-1, with 8 bases that match TRBD1. V lost 3 bases to trimming and J lost 2 bases; unmatched junction nucleotides: 15. Germline assignment: CDR1 SGHRS and CDR2 YFSETQ. This CDR3 comprises 18 residues. This chain's CDR3 is CASSSNRSDRVGNTEAFF. The CDR3 bases are TGCGCCAGCAGCTCCAATCGGTCGGACAGGGTGGGAAACACTGAAGCTTTCTTT.

This sequence joins TRBV28 and TRBJ2-1; no clear D gene. V dropped 4 bases and J dropped 6 bases, with 10 bases sitting between them. This CDR3 is 13 amino acids long. CDR1 and CDR2 (germline): MDHEN, SYDVKM. CDR3 DNA: TGTGCCAGCAGTTCGATCGGGTTCAATGAGCAGTTCTTC. Protein product: CASSSIGFNEQFF.

The sample holds one count of this clone. This sequence joins TRBV11-2 and TRBJ2-1; 8 bases fit TRBD1. Per the germline V gene, CDR1 is SGHAT and CDR2 is FQNNGV. Unmatched junction bases numbered 17, after V lost 5 bases and J lost 8 bases. The CDR3 consists of 17 residues. The CDR3 region is CASSPKIRTGSGDEQFF. In nucleotides, the CDR3 is TGTGCCAGCAGCCCGAAAATCCGGACAGGGTCAGGTGATGAGCAGTTCTTC.

With respect to this clone: This likely comes from a read error, as the CDR3 has no conserved phenylalanine or tryptophan at its end. The gene calls are TRBV19 and TRBJ1-1; the D is unclear. This CDR3 has 12 amino acids. V lost 5 bases and J lost 8, with 12 bases in between. Germline V lookup: CDR1 LNHDA, CDR2 SQIVND (reference sequence). CDR3 region: CASSYGSGEAFL. The CDR3 nucleotides are TGTGCCAGTAGTTACGGGTCGGGGGAAGCTTTCCTT.

The rearrangement joins TRBV5-1 to TRBJ2-1; TRBD2 is a possible D gene (6 bases). V lost 3 bases to trimming and J lost 8 bases, with 24 bases between them. Germline V gives CDR1 SGHRS, CDR2 YFSETQ. The CDR3 totals 17 residues. DNA for the CDR3: TGCGCCAGCAGCTGGGGGGTACGGGAAGGGGCAGGCGATGAGCAGTTCTTC. This codes for CASSWGVREGAGDEQFF.

The chain links TRBV2 to TRBJ1-1; D possibly corresponds to TRBD1 (6 bases). The CDR3 runs to 14 residues. Germline values: CDR1 SNHLY, CDR2 FYNNEI. V was clipped by 7 bases and J by 0 bases, with 12 bases between them. The CDR3: CASNIGQMNTEAFF. DNA for the CDR3: TGTGCCAGCAACATTGGACAGATGAACACTGAAGCTTTCTTT. Complete variable domain (other parts from reference TRBV2 and TRBJ1-1): EPEVTQTPSHQVTQMGQEVILRCVPISNHLYFYWYRQILGQKVEFLVSFYNNEISEKSEIFDDQFSVERPDGSNFTLKIRSTKLEDSAMYFCASNIGQMNTEAFFGQGTRLTVV.